One and the same sample provided the 2 T cell receptor beta chains below, sequenced in a study of human T cells and chemical hapten exposure. TCRdb analysed the RACE reads with MiXCR anew, one entry per CDR3 protein. Of roughly 140,000 distinct CDR3 sequences listed, about 11% are singletons. Sample time point: patch test 2, 6 weeks after DPC sensitization. Stated treatment: therapeutic diphenylcyclopropenone sensitization with weekly scalp DPC. This specimen consisted of whole blood, obtained in connection with sensitization to the hapten diphenylcyclopropenone (DPC). The receptor source for this set is a woman between 45 and 65 years old with alopecia areata. Some clones in this sample may be carry-over from other donors' samples.

The chain has TRBV10-3 and TRBJ2-7, with 9 bases lining up with TRBD1. Germline trimming cut 4 bases from V and 2 bases from J; bases unmatched to any gene: 3. Germline V gives CDR1 ENHRY, CDR2 SYGVKD. This CDR3 contains 14 residues. The CDR3: CAISAGQGTYEQYF. CDR3 bases: TGTGCCATCAGTGCCGGACAGGGGACCTACGAGCAGTACTTC.

This clonotype appeared a few times. The J gene is TRBJ2-5, the V gene TRBV11-2; a possible D gene is TRBD1 (5 bases). The V gene lost 6 bases and the J gene lost 3 bases, with 14 bases spanning the gap. The CDR3 is made up of 14 amino acids. Germline V gives CDR1 SGHAT, CDR2 FQNNGV. The CDR3 loop is CASRLTAGKETQYF. The CDR3 region has the DNA TGTGCCAGCAGGCTTACGGCAGGGAAAGAGACCCAGTACTTC.